This T cell receptor beta chain was profiled in a study of graft-versus-host responses after intestinal transplantation. Turning to the study itself: The recipients all started with anti-thymocyte globulin induction and then took tacrolimus and steroids for 3 to 4 years.

Note on this clone: Its antigen remains unknown.

Between the trimmed V and J ends, which lost 2 bases and 0 bases, there was a span of 12 bases. The CDR3 contains 16 residues. The germline gives CDR1 SGHDT, CDR2 YYEEEE. The method was immunoSEQ multiplex PCR; TCRdb's version includes in-frame clones alone and lacks a portion of them. The data hold around 13,000 clones, with 80% to 90% observed a single time. Whole-study results and caveats: Subjects displaying graft-donor T cell macrochimerism possessed elevated graft-versus-host to host-versus-graft clonal ratios inside allografts.

Sequences were derived from PBMCs, sampled approximately 130 days after transplant. This chain uses TRBV5-6 with TRBJ2-4; perhaps TRBD2 as D (5 bases). This TCR was sampled from a human patient who received an intestinal transplant, so some T cells may come from the graft donor. The DNA of the CDR3 is TGTGCCAGCAGCTTAATCTTTGGACTAGCCAAAAACATTCAGTACTTC. This encodes CASSLIFGLAKNIQYF.